The table lists the clone carrying this TCR beta chain with a few counts. No antigen is known for it. Deletions cut 2 bases from V and 0 bases from J, with 10 bases between. Germline V CDR1 and CDR2: MNHNS, SASEGT. The CDR3 totals 16 residues. The source of the sample is a study of T cell repertoires in cytomegalovirus infection. On the study more broadly: Well-studied HLA-B-restricted epitopes and recently identified HLA-C-restricted epitopes of CMV were both used in the study.

From the reads, TCRdb called clonotypes with MiXCR, one entry per CDR3 protein. The profile shows about 830,000 distinct CDR3 sequences, about 31% of them singletons. The chain recombines TRBV6-1 with TRBJ1-4; D ambiguous. The input for sequencing was cultured CD8+ T cells from PBMCs, taken from culture after CMV antigen stimulation. The receptor comes from a human donor in good health (CMV status not recorded). Some clones in this sample may be carry-over from other donors' samples. This CDR3 reads CASSESRFATNEKLFF. In DNA form, the CDR3 reads TGTGCCAGCAGTGAATCCCGCTTCGCAACTAATGAAAAACTGTTTTTT.